This TCR beta chain was identified during a study of blood T cells in healthy people across ages. Findings and limits, study-wide: Naive T cell percentage showed a strong correlation with the diversity of TCR beta.

The use of a sample-barcoded 5' primer and a J-beta primer mix characterized a second PCR of roughly 6 to 11 cycles. Each sample yielded at least 2.5 million CDR3-containing paired-end reads. Each CDR3 protein is one row after TCRdb ran MiXCR on the 5' RACE reads. Of about a million distinct CDR3 sequences listed, roughly two fifths were seen once; the top ten hold less than 15%. The V gene's germline CDR1 is GTSNPN and CDR2 SVGIG (reference sequence). The CDR3 runs 13 residues. Trimming pared 2 bases from V and 5 bases from J, leaving 12 bases between. Researchers collected 9 to 10 milliliters of peripheral blood from every single donor. Per sample, at least 6 micrograms of total RNA were extracted. This clonotype has more than one count but fewer than ten. Its antigen is not known.

The receptor comes from a man aged 18 to 30 in good health. The sequenced sample consisted of blood. The chain has TRBV30 and TRBJ1-2, with unresolved D. This chain's CDR3 is CAWSFAFPYGYTF. The CDR3, as DNA: TGTGCCTGGAGTTTCGCCTTTCCATATGGCTACACCTTC.